This entry lists 20 T cell receptor beta chains sequenced from one sample in a study of blood T cell repertoires in COVID-19 (dated by TCRdb to 2019 to 2021). The library was generated by the immunoSEQ multiplex PCR assay. TCRdb carries this immuneACCESS record with in-frame sequences only. Its versions omit some clonotypes, under half of them owing to an unresolved V gene in the studies checked, with the rest unexplained. For this sample the table gives tens of thousands of clones, of which around nine tenths were detected only once. Approximately 6.3% of the sample lies in the top ten. The source material was peripheral blood. The receptors were gathered from a man aged 50 or older with active COVID-19.

The CDR3 nucleotides read TGTGCCAGCAGTAGATACGTAGACAGGGGTGGCTACACCTTC. This codes for CASSRYVDRGGYTF. This chain joins TRBV28 and TRBJ1-2; TRBD1 agrees at 8 bases. CDR3 length: 14 residues. CDR1 MDHEN and CDR2 SYDVKM come from the germline V gene. Trimming removed 5 bases from V and 7 bases from J; junction bases left unmatched: 9.

The chain recombines TRBV9 with TRBJ2-3; 11 bases are a match to TRBD1. J gave up 5 bases and V 1 base, and 12 bases lay outside the gene matches. Germline V CDR1 and CDR2: SGDLS, YYNGEE. The CDR3 sequence is 18 residues long. CDR3 coding DNA: TGTGCCAGCAGCGTATCGTCGGGCGGACAGGGGGCGCAAGATACGCAGTATTTT. This gives the protein CASSVSSGGQGAQDTQYF.

This rearrangement joins TRBV14 to TRBJ2-1, with 10 bases fitting TRBD2. Germline CDR1 reads SGHDN; CDR2 reads FVKESK. V was pared by 4 bases and J by 3 bases, with 6 bases of the junction left unmatched. The CDR3 sequence is 16 residues long. The CDR3 sequence: CASSPLGLAVYNEQFF. The CDR3 DNA sequence: TGTGCCAGCAGCCCTCTAGGACTAGCGGTCTACAATGAGCAGTTCTTC.

The rearrangement links TRBV21-1 to TRBJ2-2; the D segment call TRBD2 is taken from the table without a DNA check. TRBV21-1 is designated a pseudogene. The CDR3 has 13 amino acids. The CDR3 protein is CASSSPRIRELFF. Here the CDR3 DNA reads TGTGCCAGCAGCTCCCCGCGCATCCGGGAGCTGTTTTTT.

Notes on this clone: One junction end disagrees with the germline gene, perhaps due to a read error. V gene TRBV2 combines with J gene TRBJ2-3, with 8 bases fitting TRBD2. CDR1 SNHLY and CDR2 FYNNEI come from the germline V gene. The CDR3 covers 10 residues. The CDR3 reads CASSASGPGF. The CDR3 DNA is TGTGCCAGCAGTGCTAGCGGGCCTGGATTT.

The chain has TRBV28 and TRBJ1-2, with D perhaps matching TRBD1 (5 bases). Trimming stripped 9 bases from V and 0 bases from J, with 14 bases between. There are 14 residues in the CDR3. The germline V gene has CDR1 MDHEN and CDR2 SYDVKM. The chain's CDR3 is CASCPTAANYGYTF. As DNA, the CDR3 is TGTGCCAGTTGCCCGACAGCCGCTAACTATGGCTACACCTTC.

The chain recombines TRBV5-1 with TRBJ2-2; possible D gene TRBD2, 6 bases. Looked up from germline, CDR1 is SGHRS and CDR2 is YFSETQ. Trimming stripped 3 bases from V and 5 bases from J, with 17 bases between. This CDR3 has 16 residues. CDR3 amino acids: CASSSQVPGGTGELFF. The CDR3 DNA sequence: TGCGCCAGCAGCTCCCAGGTCCCCGGAGGGACCGGGGAGCTGTTTTTT.

V is TRBV9 and J is TRBJ2-5; 9 bases are shared with TRBD1. CDR3 length equals 16 residues. J lost 5 bases, V lost 4 bases, and 12 bases had no gene match. Per germline, CDR1 SGDLS and CDR2 YYNGEE. CDR3 region: CASSHRQGGVDETQYF. CDR3 nucleotide sequence: TGTGCCAGCAGCCATCGACAGGGGGGGGTGGATGAGACCCAGTACTTC.

V usage is TRBV6-2 or TRBV6-3 and J usage is TRBJ2-7; 12 bases map to TRBD2. J lost 2 bases, V lost 5 bases, and 4 bases had no gene match. The CDR3 covers 15 residues. Germline CDR1 is MNHEY and CDR2 is SVGEGT. Here the CDR3 DNA reads TGTGCCAGCAGTAAGACTAGCGGGAGTCCCTACGAGCAGTACTTC. Translating gives CASSKTSGSPYEQYF.

The chain uses TRBV27 and TRBJ2-6; tentative D call: TRBD2 (6 bases). The length of the CDR3 is 17 residues. The germline V gene has CDR1 MNHEY and CDR2 SMNVEV (reference sequence). V was cut by 4 bases and J by 3 bases, with 16 bases left in between. The CDR3 loop is CASSSLGGKGGANVLTF. CDR3 nucleotides: TGTGCCAGCAGTTCTCTCGGGGGTAAGGGTGGGGCCAACGTCCTGACTTTC.

The chain recombines TRBV19 with TRBJ2-1, with D perhaps TRBD2 (6 bases). Germline V gene data show CDR1 as LNHDA and CDR2 as SQIVND (reference sequence). V was clipped by 4 bases and J by 4 bases, with 11 bases between them. This CDR3 comprises 14 residues. CDR3 sequence (DNA): TGTGCCAGTAGTACTAGCGCTGTTTACAATGAGCAGTTCTTC. Its translation is CASSTSAVYNEQFF.

The chain joins TRBV29-1 to TRBJ2-7, with 7 bases identical to TRBD1. The trim removed 4 bases at V and 1 base at J, leaving 7 bases unmatched. CDR3 length equals 14 residues. CDR1 and CDR2 (germline): SQVTM, ANQGSEA. For the CDR3, the DNA is TGCAGCGTTGGCCACCCGGGACAGTCCTACGAGCAGTACTTC. This sequence encodes CSVGHPGQSYEQYF.

V is TRBV25-1 and J is TRBJ1-3; D possibly corresponds to TRBD1 (5 bases). Trimming took 2 bases from V and 2 from J, leaving 7 bases between them. This CDR3 is built from 14 residues. Germline loops: CDR1 MGHDK, CDR2 SYGVNS. The CDR3 is CASSEVGAGNTIYF. In nucleotides, the CDR3 is TGTGCCAGCAGTGAAGTAGGGGCTGGAAACACCATATATTTT.

The CDR3 protein is CASSIPNRAGTQYF. Written as DNA, the CDR3 is TGTGCCAGTAGTATTCCTAACAGGGCAGGTACGCAGTATTTT. This chain joins TRBV19 and TRBJ2-3; possible D gene TRBD1, 6 bases. Trimming pared 3 bases from V and 8 bases from J, leaving 15 bases between. This CDR3 contains 14 residues. Germline CDR1 is LNHDA and CDR2 is SQIVND (reference sequence).

CDR3 DNA: TGTGCCAGCAGCTTGGGGAGAACTAGCGGAGGTCAGGAGCAGTTCTTC. Protein sequence: CASSLGRTSGGQEQFF. The V call is TRBV5-4, the J call TRBJ2-1; 8 bases fit TRBD2. Per the germline V gene, CDR1 is SGHNT and CDR2 is YYREEE (reference sequence). This CDR3 has 16 amino acids. The junction had 12 bases not matched to a gene; V was cut back by 0 bases and J by 10 bases.

This clone was recorded only once. The rearrangement links TRBV9 to TRBJ2-2; 7 bases match TRBD1. Germline lookup yields CDR1 SGDLS and CDR2 YYNGEE. V was clipped by 3 bases and J by 3 bases; unmatched bases: 5. This CDR3 has 15 amino acids. The CDR3 region is CASSATGAYTGELFF. Here the CDR3 DNA reads TGTGCCAGCAGCGCCACAGGGGCCTACACCGGGGAGCTGTTTTTT.

This rearrangement joins TRBV14 to TRBJ2-7; TRBD1 agrees at 9 bases. With 3 bases clipped from V and 0 bases from J, the junction kept 9 bases outside the gene matches. The CDR3 is 17 residues long. Germline CDR1 and CDR2: SGHDN and FVKESK. The CDR3 region has the DNA TGTGCCAGCAGCCATATCGCTCCGGGACAGGGCTCCTACGAGCAGTACTTC. This sequence encodes CASSHIAPGQGSYEQYF.

The V call is TRBV24-1, the J call TRBJ2-3; 7 nucleotides agree with TRBD1. V was pared by 4 bases and J by 3 bases, with 9 bases of the junction left unmatched. This CDR3 is built from 16 residues. Germline V lookup: CDR1 KGHDR, CDR2 SFDVKD. CDR3 in amino acids: CATSEPTGVGTDTQYF. In DNA, the CDR3 is TGTGCCACCAGTGAACCTACAGGGGTGGGTACAGATACGCAGTATTTT.

The table lists this clone with a count of one. This chain's CDR3 is CASSQLSGTSGNEQFF. The CDR3 bases are TGTGCCAGCAGCCAACTATCCGGGACTAGCGGAAATGAGCAGTTCTTC. The chain recombines TRBV3-1 (or the pseudogene TRBV3-2) with TRBJ2-1, with 11 bases matching TRBD2. The length of the CDR3 is 16 residues. J was trimmed by 7 bases and V by 2 bases; bases with no gene match: 7. Germline assignment: CDR1 LGHDT and CDR2 YNNKEL (reference sequence).

The chain combines TRBV21-1 with TRBJ1-1. TRBV21-1 is listed as a pseudogene. There are 13 residues in the CDR3. This chain's CDR3 is CASSKWRGTEAFF. In DNA, the CDR3 is TGTGCCAGCAGCAAATGGAGGGGCACTGAAGCTTTCTTT.